The source of this T cell receptor beta chain is a study of T cell repertoires in cytomegalovirus infection. On the study more broadly: Both CMV infection and a matching HLA type were indicated by public TCR beta signatures. General study results and limits: Identification of carriers of CMV plus the relevant HLA was performed using cumulative public TCR beta family frequency. The response measured ex vivo was dominated by TCR beta clonotypes (HLA-C-restricted and CMV-specific).

This clonotype was counted between two and nine times. As yet, its antigen is unknown. TCRdb reprocessed the reads with MiXCR, giving one entry per CDR3 protein. This sample has 150,000 to 200,000 distinct CDR3 sequences; roughly 9% occur once, and the top ten carry about 4.6%. Germline assignment: CDR1 DFQATT and CDR2 SNEGSKA (reference sequence). This CDR3 has 13 residues. Trimming pared 3 bases from V and 0 bases from J, leaving 8 bases between. J is TRBJ1-1 and V is TRBV20-1, with D hard to call. The sequenced sample was PBMCs. The receptor comes from a human donor in good health (CMV status not recorded). Some clones in this sample may be carry-over from other donors' samples. The CDR3 DNA reads as TGCAGTGCTAGTGGGGTAATGAACACTGAAGCTTTCTTT. Translation: CSASGVMNTEAFF.